Presented here are 27 T cell receptor beta chains from one specimen sequenced in a study of radiotherapy plus CTLA-4 blockade in lung cancer. TCRdb's copy holds only in-frame clones and misses some; the assay was immunoSEQ multiplex PCR. The data show roughly 76,000 clones, with roughly 74% seen just once and more than 8% held by the top ten. The starting material was peripheral blood, obtained from a patient treated with radiotherapy plus ipilimumab. These receptor sequences come from a human donor with non-small cell lung cancer whose response to radiotherapy plus ipilimumab could not be evaluated.

The chain carries TRBV6-1 and TRBJ1-2, with D perhaps TRBD1 (6 bases). Germline assignment: CDR1 MNHNS and CDR2 SASEGT. The V and J ends lost 6 bases and 1 base respectively, with 9 bases between them. CDR3 length: 13 amino acids. The CDR3 spells CASSEGVNYGYTF. The CDR3 DNA reads as TGTGCCAGCAGCGAGGGGGTTAACTATGGCTACACCTTC.

This clone was seen once. The chain links TRBV5-1 to TRBJ2-1; D is unclear. Looked up from germline, CDR1 is SGHRS and CDR2 is YFSETQ. The germline V and J ends were trimmed by 4 bases and 7 bases, with 9 bases remaining between them. The CDR3 extends over 12 amino acids. The DNA of the CDR3 is TGCGCCAGCAGCCACGACACGAATGAGCAGTTCTTC. Translated, it gives CASSHDTNEQFF.

V is TRBV28 and J is TRBJ1-2, with D possibly TRBD1 on 5 matching bases. The germline V and J ends were trimmed by 6 bases and 4 bases, with 18 bases remaining between them. Germline lookup yields CDR1 MDHEN and CDR2 SYDVKM. The CDR3 covers 15 residues. CDR3 region: CASRTQGLNLYGYTF. The CDR3 bases are TGTGCCAGCAGAACTCAGGGACTAAACCTCTATGGCTACACCTTC.

The chain is built from TRBV11-2 and TRBJ2-7, with 12 nucleotides matching TRBD2. CDR3 length: 18 residues. Germline CDR1 and CDR2: SGHAT and FQNNGV. V shed 6 bases, J shed 2 bases, and the junction held 14 bases outside the gene matches. CDR3 DNA: TGTGCCAGCAGTCCTAGCTGGCTAGCGGGAGGGCCCCCCTACGAGCAGTACTTC. It yields the protein CASSPSWLAGGPPYEQYF.

The chain employs TRBV4-2 and TRBJ2-4; 7 nucleotides align to TRBD1. The germline V gene encodes CDR1 LGHNA and CDR2 YNFKEQ. CDR3 length equals 16 residues. V lost 4 bases and J lost 4; bases outside the gene matches: 10. The CDR3 nucleotides read TGTGCCAGCAGCCCCCGGGGAGACAGGGAGAAAAACATTCAGTACTTC. Translated: CASSPRGDREKNIQYF.

This clone was recorded once. The rearrangement uses TRBV5-1 and TRBJ2-5, with 11 bases lining up with TRBD2. With V trimmed by 2 bases and J by 4 bases, 7 bases remained unmatched. From germline, CDR1 is SGHRS and CDR2 YFSETQ. This CDR3 region has 16 residues. The CDR3 spells CASSFTLAGGRETQYF. The CDR3 region has the DNA TGCGCCAGCAGCTTCACGTTAGCGGGAGGGCGAGAGACCCAGTACTTC.

This clone was counted many times. The chain carries TRBV18 and TRBJ2-2; TRBD1 matches 8 bases. The CDR3 is made up of 15 amino acids. J gave up 1 base and V 5 bases, and 3 bases lay outside the gene matches. CDR1 is KGHSH and CDR2 is LQKENI in the germline V gene. In DNA form, the CDR3 reads TGTGCCAGCTCAGAAGGGACAGGGAACACCGGGGAGCTGTTTTTT. Protein: CASSEGTGNTGELFF.

The genes are TRBV7-9 and TRBJ1-6; no clear D. Germline V gives CDR1 SEHNR, CDR2 FQNEAQ (reference sequence). Trimming shortened V by 4 bases and J by 3 bases, and 13 bases separated the two germline ends. This CDR3 is 16 amino acids long. CDR3 sequence (DNA): TGTGCCAGCAGCTCTACCTCGGGATTCTATAATTCACCCCTCCACTTT. This encodes CASSSTSGFYNSPLHF.

This clone was recorded a few times. The chain combines TRBV6-5 with TRBJ1-5; 7 bases align to TRBD1. The CDR3 totals 14 residues. V shed 2 bases, J shed 6 bases, and the junction held 4 bases outside the gene matches. Germline CDR1 is MNHEY and CDR2 is SVGAGI. CDR3 loop: CASSYGTETQPQHF. The CDR3 coding sequence is TGTGCCAGCAGTTACGGGACAGAGACTCAGCCCCAGCATTTT.

This clone was seen a few times. V and J are TRBV7-2 and TRBJ2-7; TRBD1 agrees at 7 bases. J was trimmed by 2 bases and V by 2 bases; bases with no gene match: 3. The V gene's germline CDR1 is SGHTA and CDR2 FQGNSA. This CDR3 is 14 amino acids long. CDR3 in amino acids: CASSLTQGAYEQYF. CDR3 nucleotides: TGTGCCAGCAGCTTAACCCAGGGGGCCTACGAGCAGTACTTC.

This clone was seen only once. The chain couples TRBV9 to TRBJ1-1; D gene uncertain. Trimming pared 0 bases from V and 4 bases from J, leaving 4 bases between. Germline lookup yields CDR1 SGDLS and CDR2 YYNGEE. This CDR3 comprises 12 residues. Written as DNA, the CDR3 is TGTGCCAGCAGCGTAGTCAGCACTGAAGCTTTCTTT. Translating gives CASSVVSTEAFF. Drawing the rest from reference TRBV9 and TRBJ1-1, the complete variable domain is DSGVTQTPKHLITATGQRVTLRCSPRSGDLSVYWYQQSLDQGLQFLIQYYNGEERAKGNILERFSAQQFPDLHSELNLSSLELGDSALYFCASSVVSTEAFFGQGTRLTVV.

The chain recombines TRBV5-4 with TRBJ2-7, with 13 bases lining up with TRBD2. This CDR3 region has 16 residues. The germline V gene encodes CDR1 SGHNT and CDR2 YYREEE (reference sequence). Trimming cost V 4 bases and J 7 bases; bases outside gene matches: 11. CDR3 region: CASSEGRTSGGYEQYF. The CDR3 DNA sequence: TGTGCCAGCAGCGAGGGGCGGACTAGCGGGGGTTATGAGCAGTACTTC.

V and J are TRBV5-4 and TRBJ2-7, with 7 nucleotides matching TRBD2. CDR3 length: 17 residues. Germline CDR1 is SGHNT and CDR2 is YYREEE (reference sequence). The V and J ends lost 1 base and 6 bases, in that order; junction bases with no gene match: 16. In DNA form, the CDR3 reads TGTGCCAGCAGCTTGCATTTGGTGGCTAGCGGAAGAGTCGAGCAGTACTTC. Its translation: CASSLHLVASGRVEQYF. The full variable domain, its missing parts supplied by reference TRBV5-4 and TRBJ2-7, is ETGVTQSPTHLIKTRGQQVTLRCSSQSGHNTVSWYQQALGQGPQFIFQYYREEENGRGNFPPRFSGLQFPNYSSELNVNALELDDSALYLCASSLHLVASGRVEQYFGPGTRLTVT.

This clone was detected once. The gene calls are TRBV19 and TRBJ2-5, with 14 bases aligning to TRBD2. In germline, CDR1 is LNHDA, CDR2 SQIVND (reference sequence). The CDR3 length is 17 residues. J gave up 1 base and V 5 bases, and 6 bases lay outside the gene matches. Here the CDR3 DNA reads TGTGCCAGTAGTCCCGGGACTAGCGGGGGACTCCAAGAGACCCAGTACTTC. Protein sequence: CASSPGTSGGLQETQYF. Combining the CDR3 with reference TRBV19 and TRBJ2-5 gives the whole variable domain DGGITQSPKYLFRKEGQNVTLSCEQNLNHDAMYWYRQDPGQGLRLIYYSQIVNDFQKGDIAEGYSVSREKKESFPLTVTSAQKNPTAFYLCASSPGTSGGLQETQYFGPGTRLLVL.

The DNA for the CDR3 is TGTGCCTGGACCGTCTACGAGCAGTACTTC. This codes for CAWTVYEQYF. The chain has TRBV30 and TRBJ2-7; D is ambiguous. CDR1 GTSNPN and CDR2 SVGIG come from the germline V gene (reference sequence). V was pared by 4 bases and J by 3 bases, with 4 bases between. The CDR3 is made up of 10 amino acids. Combining the CDR3 with reference TRBV30 and TRBJ2-7 gives the whole variable domain SQTIHQWPATLVQPVGSPLSLECTVEGTSNPNLYWYRQAAGRGLQLLFYSVGIGQISSEVPQNLSASRPQDRQFILSSKKLLLSDSGFYLCAWTVYEQYFGPGTRLTVT.

The chain recombines TRBV10-3 with TRBJ1-2; TRBD1 might be the D (6 bases). Trimming took off 8 bases at V and 0 bases at J, with 16 bases between the two ends. The CDR3 length is 15 residues. Per germline, CDR1 ENHRY and CDR2 SYGVKD. The DNA of the CDR3 is TGTGCCATCCCCAGAACAGGGAAAGCTAACTATGGCTACACCTTC. Translation: CAIPRTGKANYGYTF.

The chain employs TRBV19 and TRBJ2-6; weak D call: TRBD2 (5 bases). With 3 bases removed from V and 0 bases from J, the gap between germline ends came to 6 bases. The germline gives CDR1 LNHDA, CDR2 SQIVND (reference sequence). CDR3 length equals 15 residues. The CDR3 DNA reads as TGTGCCAGTAGTATCGGGGTCTCTGGGGCCAACGTCCTGACTTTC. Encoded protein: CASSIGVSGANVLTF.

This chain joins TRBV21-1 and TRBJ1-2; whether TRBD1, the table's D call, matches the DNA was not checked. TRBV21-1 has pseudogene status. The CDR3 covers 18 residues. CDR3 loop: CASSTCRGGAKANYGYTF. In DNA, the CDR3 is TGTGCCAGCAGCACCTGTAGAGGTGGGGCAAAGGCTAACTATGGCTACACCTTC.

This clone appeared a single time. CDR3 DNA sequence: TGTGCCAGCAGCGTAGGCCTAGCGGGAGGGTACCATGAGCAGTTCTTC. Its protein product is CASSVGLAGGYHEQFF. The chain has TRBV9 and TRBJ2-1, with TRBD2 matching 12 bases. The CDR3 runs 16 residues. J gave up 8 bases and V 0 bases, and 6 bases lay outside the gene matches. CDR1 is SGDLS and CDR2 is YYNGEE in the germline V gene.

The rearrangement joins TRBV4-1 to TRBJ1-1; D is unresolved. V gave up 0 bases and J gave up 13 bases, with 9 bases separating them. CDR3 length: 11 residues. Germline V lookup: CDR1 MGHRA, CDR2 YSYEKL. The CDR3 is CASSQDARDFF. The CDR3 DNA follows: TGCGCCAGCAGCCAAGATGCACGGGATTTCTTT.

This clone was counted a few times. The chain joins TRBV20-1 to TRBJ2-5, with D perhaps matching TRBD1 (6 bases). The CDR3 has 11 residues. The V end was cut by 6 bases, the J end by 5 bases, with 10 bases between. CDR1 is DFQATT, CDR2 SNEGSKA, per germline (reference sequence). The CDR3 bases are TGCAGTGCGCCAGGGGCGGAGACCCAGTACTTC. This gives the protein CSAPGAETQYF.

V is TRBV19 and J is TRBJ2-7; 10 positions agree with TRBD1. Trimming took 5 bases from V and 7 from J; bases not matched to a gene: 11. Germline V gives CDR1 LNHDA, CDR2 SQIVND (reference sequence). The CDR3 is 15 residues long. The CDR3 sequence: CASSAASDRGFEQYF. The CDR3 DNA reads TGTGCCAGTAGTGCCGCTTCGGACAGGGGGTTTGAGCAGTACTTC.

The chain recombines TRBV5-6 with TRBJ2-5; D is possibly TRBD2 (6 bases). Trimming removed 0 bases at V and 5 bases at J, with 17 bases between. Germline CDR1 SGHDT, CDR2 YYEEEE. The CDR3 has 16 amino acids. The CDR3 here is CASSLAGGIGKETQYF. The CDR3 DNA sequence: TGTGCCAGCAGCTTGGCTGGCGGGATAGGGAAGGAGACCCAGTACTTC.

This clone was seen a handful of times. This chain connects TRBV7-4 to TRBJ1-2; TRBD1 agrees at 8 bases. The CDR3 has 18 residues. Germline lookup yields CDR1 SGHVT and CDR2 SQSDAQ. Trimming at V came to 1 base and at J to 3 bases, leaving 13 bases not matched to a gene. As DNA, the CDR3 is TGTGCCAGCAGCTTAGGAACCGGGTCGGGACAGGTGGACTATGGCTACACCTTC. Translated: CASSLGTGSGQVDYGYTF.

This clone was counted only a few times. This sequence joins TRBV2 and TRBJ2-4; the match to TRBD1 covers 7 bases. Trimming cost V 2 bases and J 5 bases; bases outside gene matches: 12. The CDR3 loop spans 17 amino acids. Germline assignment: CDR1 SNHLY and CDR2 FYNNEI. CDR3 coding DNA: TGTGCCAGCAGTGAAACAGGGACAGCCCAGGGGGAAAACATTCAGTACTTC. It encodes CASSETGTAQGENIQYF.

The V gene is TRBV6-6, the J gene TRBJ2-7, with TRBD1 as a possible D gene (8 bases). V was shortened by 6 bases and J by 5 bases, with 14 bases between the two germline ends. CDR3 length equals 13 residues. Germline V gene sequence: CDR1 MNHNY, CDR2 SVGAGI (reference sequence). The CDR3 is CASRNRGGDEQYF. In DNA, the CDR3 is TGTGCCAGCAGAAACAGGGGGGGGGACGAGCAGTACTTC.

This clone was counted a few times. This CDR3 reads CSVGGGRGANTEAFF. DNA of the CDR3: TGCAGCGTTGGAGGGGGTCGGGGGGCCAACACTGAAGCTTTCTTT. The chain employs TRBV29-1 and TRBJ1-1, with a tentative D call TRBD1 (6 bases). CDR1 and CDR2 (germline): SQVTM, ANQGSEA. The CDR3 loop spans 15 amino acids. Trimming stripped 4 bases from V and 2 bases from J, with 17 bases between.